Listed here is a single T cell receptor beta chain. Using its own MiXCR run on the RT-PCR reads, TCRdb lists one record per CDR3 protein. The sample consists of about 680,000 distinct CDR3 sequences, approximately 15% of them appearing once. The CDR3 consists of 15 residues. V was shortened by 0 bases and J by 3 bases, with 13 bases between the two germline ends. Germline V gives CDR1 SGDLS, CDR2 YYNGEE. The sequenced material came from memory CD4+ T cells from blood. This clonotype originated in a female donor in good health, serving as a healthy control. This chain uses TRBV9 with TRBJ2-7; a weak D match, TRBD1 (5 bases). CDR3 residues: CASSVEAGPFYEQYF. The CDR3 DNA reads TGTGCCAGCAGCGTAGAGGCAGGGCCTTTCTACGAGCAGTACTTC. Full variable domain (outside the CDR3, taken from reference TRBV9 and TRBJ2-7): DSGVTQTPKHLITATGQRVTLRCSPRSGDLSVYWYQQSLDQGLQFLIQYYNGEERAKGNILERFSAQQFPDLHSELNLSSLELGDSALYFCASSVEAGPFYEQYFGPGTRLTVT.